This TCR beta chain was sequenced for a study of coeliac disease (dated by TCRdb to 2022 to 2024). Regarding the study in general: Because high-resolution HLA typing was not available, biased TRBV7-2 usage was examined as a proof of principle. Next-generation sequencing of rearranged TRB and TRG CDR3 regions was applied to small intestinal lymphocyte fractions from coeliac and non-coeliac patients. The goal was to describe the TR repertoires of small intestinal T cells in active coeliac disease, in refractory type I coeliac disease, and in coeliac disease treated with a gluten-free diet. Of the 30 patients in the full study, around 22 had coeliac disease confirmed by serology and 8 were controls with non-small intestinal disorders. TRB sequencing succeeded for samples from just over 26 subjects, including about 25 paired bulk unsorted intraepithelial and lamina propria cell samples. Summary of the overall study and its limitations: The separation of intraepithelial from lamina propria cells did not yield high-purity fractions, so cross-contamination between compartments was possible. The authors judged the approach to be unsuitable for unbiased detection of gliadin-specific T cells, because gliadin-specific T cells are scarce and rarely shared between patients. Compared with controls, active coeliac intraepithelial and lamina propria samples had TRB and TRG repertoires of lower clonality, which suggests that diverse T cells were recruited. Published gliadin-specific TRB sequences appeared in about 50% of the 18 coeliac lamina propria samples but only 1 of 6 controls. For the most part, TRB repertoires were private, with most amino acid sequences found in only one sample, and V-gene usage showed no significant difference across disease groups.

The receptor library was made with the immunoSEQ multiplex PCR assay. The TR loci were subjected to amplification by multiplexed PCR, for which V gene segments served as targets of the forward primers and J gene segments as targets of the reverse primers. The Illumina HiSeq System was used to sequence the amplified CDR3 regions. The authors' pipeline ran thus. Closely related reads were merged with a nearest-neighbour algorithm so that PCR and sequencing errors were removed and data were collapsed into unique sequences. Repertoires were summarised in terms of clonality and T cell density, with T cell density defined as TR molecules per amount of genomic DNA input. CDR3 amino acid sequences present in at least 80% of unsorted samples were defined as public TRs and were then tested for differential abundance between coeliac and control samples. Each lamina propria sample was queried against a list of under 250 published gliadin-specific TRB sequences. Disease-group differences in clonality and density were tested with Kruskal-Wallis tests followed by Dunn post-tests. Imported from immuneACCESS, the table was reduced by TCRdb to in-frame sequences with V and J called. These copies leave out some clones; in studies compared against another copy, an unresolved V gene accounts for under half, and the cause of the remainder is not known. That table is the source of V, J and clone size, and D and trimming were worked out from the DNA. The sample data list approximately 3,000 clones, and roughly 70% of these were observed just once. The top ten clones comprise around 18% of the sample.

In regard to this clone: The antigen this receptor binds is unknown. The input lacks base qualities; no much larger clone sits a single base away.

Aliquots of roughly 510,000 cells were frozen in DMSO/FBS in liquid nitrogen, and a single aliquot per fraction was used for sequencing. All 30 or so patients in the study underwent endoscopy and small intestinal biopsy. Lamina propria cells were released by collagenase digestion of the biopsy tissue left over after intraepithelial cell isolation. Genomic DNA was extracted from frozen unsorted cell fractions with the Qiagen DNeasy blood extraction kit. Measured from the cysteine to the phenylalanine, the CDR3 is 13 residues long. This entry keeps only the CDR3 DNA: 39 bases, framed from base 1. A distance of 19 bases separates the germline ends of V and J, which lose 4 bases and 12 bases respectively. The germline V gene provides CDR1 MDHEN and CDR2 SYDVKM.

This TCR was sampled from an elderly man without celiac disease. The chain is made from TRBV28 and TRBJ2-7; the D gene lacks a confident call. The sample comprised lymphocytes from the gut lamina propria. The cell subset or site label, as the study defines it: lamina propria cell (LPC) fraction of small intestinal biopsy. The CDR3 protein is CASSSPPDGSGYF. The DNA is TGTGCCAGCAGTTCCCCGCCCGACGGGTCCGGGTACTTC.